The rows below give T cell receptor beta chains drawn from one sample of a study of human thymus T cells. Sequencing was performed with immunoSEQ multiplex PCR; in TCRdb, only in-frame clones are kept and a portion is missing. The table lists about 78,000 clones, approximately 97% of them singletons. Sequencing was done on a sample of thymus tissue. Source of these receptors: a boy less than two years old with a congenital heart defect but otherwise immunologically healthy. Each CDR3 is given with its conserved first and last residue. A D gene is named only where the DNA matches it firmly. A row's size may be missing; if present it is once, few, many or a size class.

J gene: TRBJ2-7
V gene: TRBV18
clone size: NA
D gene: NA
CDR3 DNA: TGTGCCAGCTCACCACCAATGCTAGGCCTAACCTACGAGCAGTACTTC
CDR3 protein: CASSPPMLGLTYEQYF

J gene: TRBJ2-7
V gene: TRBV19
clone size: NA
D gene: NA
CDR3 DNA: TGTGCCAGTACCCCAGGGAGCCCCTACGAGCAGTACTTC
CDR3 protein: CASTPGSPYEQYF

J gene: TRBJ2-3
V gene: TRBV6-1
clone size: NA
D gene: NA
CDR3 DNA: TGTGCCAGCAGTGAAACCCGGTTGAGGGCAGATACGCAGTATTTT
CDR3 protein: CASSETRLRADTQYF

J gene: TRBJ2-7
V gene: TRBV19
clone size: NA
D gene: NA
CDR3 DNA: TGTGCCAGTAGTTCTGGCCCTCCCCACGAGCAGTACTTC
CDR3 protein: CASSSGPPHEQYF

J gene: TRBJ2-2
V gene: TRBV27
clone size: NA
D gene: NA
CDR3 DNA: TGTGCCAGCAGTTTAACAGGCCCAACCCCCACCGGGGAGCTGTTTTTT
CDR3 protein: CASSLTGPTPTGELFF

J gene: TRBJ1-4
V gene: TRBV12-5
clone size: NA
D gene: TRBD1
CDR3 DNA: TGTGCTAGTGGTCACCTCCGGGGACAGGGGTATGAAAAACTGTTTTTT
CDR3 protein: CASGHLRGQGYEKLFF

J gene: TRBJ2-5
V gene: TRBV10-3
clone size: NA
D gene: NA
CDR3 DNA: TGTGCCATCATGGATGGGGCCCAAGAGACCCAGTACTTC
CDR3 protein: CAIMDGAQETQYF

J gene: TRBJ2-7
V gene: TRBV29-1
clone size: NA
D gene: NA
CDR3 DNA: TGCAGCGCCATGATCCAAAACAGGGGAGCGGAGGGTTACGAGCAGTACTTC
CDR3 protein: CSAMIQNRGAEGYEQYF

J gene: TRBJ2-6
V gene: TRBV7-9
clone size: NA
D gene: NA
CDR3 DNA: TGTGCCAGCAGCTACAGGGTGCGCGGGGCCAACGTCCTGACTTTC
CDR3 protein: CASSYRVRGANVLTF

J gene: TRBJ2-1
V gene: TRBV11-3
clone size: NA
D gene: NA
CDR3 DNA: TGTGCCAGCAGCTTAGAGGCCTACGGGGCCCCCCGCTCCTACAATGAGCAGTTCTTC
CDR3 protein: CASSLEAYGAPRSYNEQFF

J gene: TRBJ1-2
V gene: TRBV5-6
clone size: once
D gene: TRBD1
CDR3 DNA: TGTGCCAGCAGGTACGACAGGGGCGCCTCCTATGGCTACACCTTC
CDR3 protein: CASRYDRGASYGYTF

J gene: TRBJ1-6
V gene: TRBV18
clone size: NA
D gene: NA
CDR3 DNA: TGTGCCAGCTCCTCCGGGACAAAGGTTGAGGGGTGTTCACCCCTCCACTTT
CDR3 protein: CASSSGTKVEGCSPLHF

J gene: TRBJ1-6
V gene: TRBV27
clone size: NA
D gene: NA
CDR3 DNA: TGTGCCAGCAGTCTCTTCCCCCCCAGGGTTAGCTCCTATAATTCACCCCTCCACTTT
CDR3 protein: CASSLFPPRVSSYNSPLHF

J gene: TRBJ2-7
V gene: TRBV2
clone size: NA
D gene: NA
CDR3 DNA: TGTGCCAGGAGTGATTCTGGGTCTTCCTACGAGCAGTACTTC
CDR3 protein: CARSDSGSSYEQYF

J gene: TRBJ2-7
V gene: TRBV28
clone size: NA
D gene: TRBD1
CDR3 DNA: TGTGCCAGCAGTCCCTCAGGGGGCGGCTCCTACGAGCAGTACTTC
CDR3 protein: CASSPSGGGSYEQYF

J gene: TRBJ1-2
V gene: TRBV28
clone size: NA
D gene: TRBD1
CDR3 DNA: TGTGCCAGCAGTTTCCAGGGGGGACACTATGGCTACACCTTC
CDR3 protein: CASSFQGGHYGYTF

J gene: TRBJ2-1
V gene: TRBV5-1
clone size: NA
D gene: NA
CDR3 DNA: TGCGCCAGCAGCCCCAGGCCTAGAACCCACAATGAGCAGTTCTTC
CDR3 protein: CASSPRPRTHNEQFF

J gene: TRBJ1-5
V gene: TRBV27
clone size: NA
D gene: NA
CDR3 DNA: TGTGCCACCTCCCCCCTACAGGGCAGTAATCAGCCCCAGCATTTT
CDR3 protein: CATSPLQGSNQPQHF

J gene: TRBJ2-3
V gene: TRBV19
clone size: NA
D gene: TRBD2
CDR3 DNA: TGTGCCAGTAGTATAGAGGGGGCTAGCGGGGCGGATACGCAGTATTTT
CDR3 protein: CASSIEGASGADTQYF

J gene: TRBJ2-5
V gene: TRBV5-6
clone size: NA
D gene: NA
CDR3 DNA: TGTGCCAGCACCTTCTGGTACCACTACCAAGAGACCCAGTACTTC
CDR3 protein: CASTFWYHYQETQYF

J gene: TRBJ2-3
V gene: TRBV19
clone size: NA
D gene: NA
CDR3 DNA: TGTGCCAGTAACCCTGGGTTTATTGTTCGGGGTACGCAGTATTTT
CDR3 protein: CASNPGFIVRGTQYF

J gene: TRBJ1-2
V gene: TRBV5-4
clone size: few
D gene: TRBD1
CDR3 DNA: TGTGCCAGCAGCCCCCGGGACAGGGGAAACTATGGCTACACCTTC
CDR3 protein: CASSPRDRGNYGYTF

J gene: TRBJ2-2
V gene: TRBV19
clone size: once
D gene: NA
CDR3 DNA: TGTGCCAGTACCCTTGTTCGAACGGCCGATACCGGGGAGCTGTTTTTT
CDR3 protein: CASTLVRTADTGELFF

J gene: TRBJ2-7
V gene: TRBV6-6
clone size: NA
D gene: NA
CDR3 DNA: TGTGCCAGCCTCGGGGGACCCTCCTACGAGCAGTACTTC
CDR3 protein: CASLGGPSYEQYF

J gene: TRBJ2-5
V gene: TRBV14
clone size: NA
D gene: TRBD2
CDR3 DNA: TGTGCCAGCAGCCAAGTTCTAGCGGGAGGCGAAGAGACCCAGTACTTC
CDR3 protein: CASSQVLAGGEETQYF

J gene: TRBJ2-1
V gene: TRBV11-2
clone size: NA
D gene: NA
CDR3 DNA: TGTGCCAGCAGCCGAATAGGAGACAGGTCCAACTCCTACAATGAGCAGTTCTTC
CDR3 protein: CASSRIGDRSNSYNEQFF

J gene: TRBJ2-1
V gene: TRBV4-1
clone size: NA
D gene: TRBD2
CDR3 DNA: TGCGCCAGCAGCCAAGGAAGCGGGAGGGCCTACAATGAGCAGTTCTTC
CDR3 protein: CASSQGSGRAYNEQFF

J gene: TRBJ1-1
V gene: TRBV29-1
clone size: NA
D gene: NA
CDR3 DNA: TGCAGCGTTGGACAGACTGACACTGAAGCTTTCTTT
CDR3 protein: CSVGQTDTEAFF

J gene: TRBJ2-1
V gene: TRBV30
clone size: NA
D gene: NA
CDR3 DNA: TGTGCCTGGAGTGTAAGAACTATCCCGGCGTATGAGCAGTTCTTC
CDR3 protein: CAWSVRTIPAYEQFF

J gene: TRBJ2-3
V gene: TRBV5-4
clone size: NA
D gene: TRBD1
CDR3 DNA: TGTGCCAGCAGCCCAGTACCGGGACAGGGGGGAGATACGCAGTATTTT
CDR3 protein: CASSPVPGQGGDTQYF

J gene: TRBJ1-1
V gene: TRBV11-2
clone size: NA
D gene: TRBD1
CDR3 DNA: TGTGCCAGCAGCCTATGGGACAGGGAAAGATGGTACACTGAAGCTTTCTTT
CDR3 protein: CASSLWDRERWYTEAFF

J gene: TRBJ2-5
V gene: TRBV5-1
clone size: NA
D gene: NA
CDR3 DNA: TGCGCCAGCAGCTTGGTCGGCCAAGAGACCCAGTACTTC
CDR3 protein: CASSLVGQETQYF

J gene: TRBJ2-1
V gene: TRBV25-1
clone size: NA
D gene: TRBD2
CDR3 DNA: TGTGCCAGCAGCGATCCTCGGGCTAGCGGGATCTACAATGAGCAGTTCTTC
CDR3 protein: CASSDPRASGIYNEQFF

J gene: TRBJ2-1
V gene: TRBV4-1
clone size: NA
D gene: TRBD2
CDR3 DNA: TGCGCCAGCAGCCAAGTTATGGAGCGGGGGTTCCATGAGCAGTTCTTC
CDR3 protein: CASSQVMERGFHEQFF

J gene: TRBJ1-1
V gene: TRBV4-3
clone size: once
D gene: NA
CDR3 DNA: TGCGCCAGCAGCCAAGCTGGCAGGGCGGACACTGAAGCTTTCTTT
CDR3 protein: CASSQAGRADTEAFF

J gene: TRBJ2-3
V gene: TRBV6-6
clone size: NA
D gene: NA
CDR3 DNA: TGTGCCAGCAGCCTCCGGGTGGGAACAGATACGCAGTATTTT
CDR3 protein: CASSLRVGTDTQYF

J gene: TRBJ1-2
V gene: TRBV5-8
clone size: NA
D gene: TRBD1
CDR3 DNA: TGTGCCAGCAGCTTGTCTTTGAGGGGGCGGCATGGCTACACCTTC
CDR3 protein: CASSLSLRGRHGYTF

J gene: TRBJ2-7
V gene: TRBV7-3
clone size: NA
D gene: NA
CDR3 DNA: TGTGCCAGCAGCTCAAATCCGTTTGGCGAGCAGTACTTC
CDR3 protein: CASSSNPFGEQYF

J gene: TRBJ1-1
V gene: TRBV28
clone size: NA
D gene: NA
CDR3 DNA: TGTGCCAGCAGCGTCACTCCAATAGGACAGTTTAACACTGAAGCTTTCTTT
CDR3 protein: CASSVTPIGQFNTEAFF

J gene: TRBJ2-1
V gene: TRBV2
clone size: NA
D gene: TRBD1
CDR3 DNA: TGTGCCAGCAGTGACCGGACAGGGGACGGCAATGAGCAGTTCTTC
CDR3 protein: CASSDRTGDGNEQFF